This is a list of T cell receptor beta chains from one sample in a study of blood T cell repertoires in COVID-19. The protocol was immunoSEQ multiplex PCR, while the TCRdb copy is restricted to in-frame clones and leaves out a portion. The table records about 70,000 clones, more than 60% of them present only once. Sequences were obtained from peripheral blood. These receptors were obtained from a human donor in a cohort sampled during active COVID-19. The CDR3 runs from the conserved cysteine through the conserved F or W. A D gene is named only where the DNA matches it firmly. The size entry is marked missing in some rows and otherwise reads once, few, many or a size class.

J gene: TRBJ2-7
clone size: .
D gene: TRBD2
CDR3 length: 14
V gene: TRBV30
CDR3 protein: CAWSAGLAEYEQYF
CDR3 DNA: TGTGCCTGGAGTGCGGGACTAGCGGAATACGAGCAGTACTTC

J gene: TRBJ2-1
clone size: .
D gene: TRBD1
CDR3 length: 15
V gene: TRBV11-3
CDR3 protein: CASSLEGTGVSEQFF
CDR3 DNA: TGTGCCAGCAGCTTAGAAGGGACAGGTGTTAGTGAGCAGTTCTTC

J gene: TRBJ1-2
clone size: .
D gene: TRBD1
CDR3 length: 15
V gene: TRBV6-5
CDR3 protein: CASSYSWDRSYGYTF
CDR3 DNA: TGTGCCAGCAGTTACTCGTGGGACAGAAGCTATGGCTACACCTTC

J gene: TRBJ2-7
clone size: few
D gene: .
CDR3 length: 15
V gene: TRBV7-9
CDR3 protein: CASSFGYRTTYEQYF
CDR3 DNA: TGTGCCAGCAGCTTTGGTTACAGGACCACCTACGAGCAGTACTTC

J gene: TRBJ2-7
clone size: .
D gene: TRBD1
CDR3 length: 15
V gene: TRBV5-1
CDR3 protein: CASSTLGGELSEQYF
CDR3 DNA: TGCGCCAGCAGCACTCTAGGGGGCGAATTGAGCGAGCAGTACTTC

J gene: TRBJ2-7
clone size: .
D gene: TRBD1
CDR3 length: 15
V gene: TRBV6-5
CDR3 protein: CASSPTGELSYEQYF
CDR3 DNA: TGTGCCAGCAGCCCGACAGGGGAGTTATCCTACGAGCAGTACTTC

J gene: TRBJ2-7
clone size: .
D gene: .
CDR3 length: 15
V gene: TRBV25-1
CDR3 protein: CASSESRAGTYEQYF
CDR3 DNA: TGTGCCAGCAGTGAATCCCGAGCAGGCACCTACGAGCAGTACTTC

J gene: TRBJ1-1
clone size: once
D gene: .
CDR3 length: 12
V gene: TRBV20-1
CDR3 protein: CSASQRGTEAFF
CDR3 DNA: TGCAGTGCTAGTCAGCGGGGCACTGAAGCTTTCTTT

J gene: TRBJ2-3
clone size: .
D gene: .
CDR3 length: 17
V gene: TRBV10-3
CDR3 protein: CAISESIPGGDTDTQYF
CDR3 DNA: TGTGCCATCAGTGAGTCGATCCCGGGCGGGGACACAGATACGCAGTATTTT

J gene: TRBJ2-5
clone size: few
D gene: TRBD1
CDR3 length: 15
V gene: TRBV5-1
CDR3 protein: CASPLVGTVKETQYF
CDR3 DNA: TGCGCCAGCCCCCTGGTGGGGACAGTTAAAGAGACCCAGTACTTC

J gene: TRBJ1-1
clone size: .
D gene: TRBD1
CDR3 length: 13
V gene: TRBV6-6
CDR3 protein: CASSYTGETEAFF
CDR3 DNA: TGTGCCAGCAGTTACACAGGGGAAACTGAAGCTTTCTTT

J gene: TRBJ2-7
clone size: .
D gene: .
CDR3 length: 13
V gene: TRBV6-5
CDR3 protein: CASSYKQGYEQYF
CDR3 DNA: TGTGCCAGCAGTTACAAACAGGGCTACGAGCAGTACTTC

J gene: TRBJ2-7
clone size: .
D gene: TRBD1
CDR3 length: 15
V gene: TRBV28
CDR3 protein: CASSQRTGGRYEQYF
CDR3 DNA: TGTGCCAGCAGTCAAAGGACAGGGGGAAGATACGAGCAGTACTTC

J gene: TRBJ1-2
clone size: .
D gene: .
CDR3 length: 12
V gene: TRBV11-2
CDR3 protein: CASSATSYGYTF
CDR3 DNA: TGTGCCAGCAGCGCAACAAGCTATGGCTACACCTTC

J gene: TRBJ2-6
clone size: .
D gene: TRBD1
CDR3 length: 23
V gene: TRBV29-1
CDR3 protein: CSAPLVPLSQGARYLSGANVLTF
CDR3 DNA: TGCAGCGCTCCCTTAGTTCCTCTAAGTCAGGGGGCGCGATACCTATCTGGGGCCAACGTCCTGACTTTC

J gene: TRBJ2-7
clone size: .
D gene: .
CDR3 length: 15
V gene: TRBV19
CDR3 protein: CASSIGPGFSYEQYF
CDR3 DNA: TGTGCCAGTAGTATAGGGCCAGGATTCTCCTACGAGCAGTACTTC

J gene: TRBJ1-1
clone size: .
D gene: .
CDR3 length: 14
V gene: TRBV30
CDR3 protein: CAWSVARSVTEAFF
CDR3 DNA: TGTGCCTGGAGTGTAGCACGTTCTGTCACTGAAGCTTTCTTT

J gene: TRBJ1-1
clone size: few
D gene: TRBD1
CDR3 length: 15
V gene: TRBV4-1
CDR3 protein: CASNPRGVVEDEAFF
CDR3 DNA: TGCGCCAGCAACCCCAGGGGGGTGGTGGAAGATGAAGCTTTCTTT

J gene: TRBJ1-1
clone size: .
D gene: .
CDR3 length: 14
V gene: TRBV15
CDR3 protein: CATSTETGRSEAFF
CDR3 DNA: TGTGCCACCAGCACTGAAACAGGTCGGTCTGAAGCTTTCTTT

J gene: TRBJ1-1
clone size: once
D gene: .
CDR3 length: 14
V gene: TRBV28
CDR3 protein: CASSRQGGNTEAFF
CDR3 DNA: TGTGCCAGCAGTCGGCAAGGCGGGAACACTGAAGCTTTCTTT

J gene: TRBJ2-7
clone size: .
D gene: .
CDR3 length: 12
V gene: TRBV10-3
CDR3 protein: CAISKDSYEQYF
CDR3 DNA: TGTGCCATCAGTAAAGACAGCTACGAGCAGTACTTC

J gene: TRBJ1-3
clone size: .
D gene: TRBD1
CDR3 length: 15
V gene: TRBV7-9
CDR3 protein: CASSPRTGSGNTIYF
CDR3 DNA: TGTGCCAGCAGCCCGCGGACAGGGTCTGGAAACACCATATATTTT

J gene: TRBJ2-5
clone size: few
D gene: .
CDR3 length: 11
V gene: TRBV5-6
CDR3 protein: CASSMGVAQYF
CDR3 DNA: TGTGCCAGCAGCATGGGAGTGGCCCAGTACTTC

J gene: TRBJ2-2
clone size: .
D gene: .
CDR3 length: 16
V gene: TRBV6-6
CDR3 protein: CASSADRRTNTGELFF
CDR3 DNA: TGTGCCAGCAGTGCTGACAGGCGCACGAACACCGGGGAGCTGTTTTTT

J gene: TRBJ2-7
clone size: .
D gene: TRBD2
CDR3 length: 16
V gene: TRBV6-2/TRBV6-3
CDR3 protein: CASSLGLAGGQCEQYF
CDR3 DNA: TGTGCCAGCAGCTTGGGACTAGCGGGGGGGCAGTGCGAGCAGTACTTC

J gene: TRBJ2-7
clone size: .
D gene: TRBD1
CDR3 length: 14
V gene: TRBV5-1
CDR3 protein: CASSKGQGSYEQYF
CDR3 DNA: TGCGCCAGCAGCAAAGGACAGGGCTCCTACGAGCAGTACTTC

J gene: TRBJ1-6
clone size: .
D gene: TRBD1
CDR3 length: 16
V gene: TRBV2
CDR3 protein: CASSREGQGNNSPLHF
CDR3 DNA: TGTGCCAGCAGTAGAGAGGGACAGGGAAATAATTCACCCCTCCACTTT

J gene: TRBJ1-1
clone size: .
D gene: TRBD1
CDR3 length: 13
V gene: TRBV19
CDR3 protein: CASSTGGWAEAFF
CDR3 DNA: TGTGCCAGTAGTACAGGGGGCTGGGCTGAAGCTTTCTTT

J gene: TRBJ1-6
clone size: .
D gene: TRBD1
CDR3 length: 15
V gene: TRBV6-5
CDR3 protein: CASRDDRADNSPLHF
CDR3 DNA: TGTGCCAGCAGGGATGACAGGGCCGATAATTCACCCCTCCACTTT

J gene: TRBJ1-5
clone size: .
D gene: TRBD1
CDR3 length: 13
V gene: TRBV6-5
CDR3 protein: CASRDRVGQPQHF
CDR3 DNA: TGTGCCAGCAGAGACAGGGTCGGCCAGCCCCAGCATTTT

J gene: TRBJ1-2
clone size: .
D gene: .
CDR3 length: 12
V gene: TRBV11-3
CDR3 protein: CASSLDRYGYTF
CDR3 DNA: TGTGCCAGCAGCTTAGATCGTTATGGCTACACCTTC

J gene: TRBJ1-5
clone size: .
D gene: .
CDR3 length: 13
V gene: TRBV6-5
CDR3 protein: CASSRDPAEPQHF
CDR3 DNA: TGTGCCAGCAGTAGAGATCCCGCTGAGCCCCAGCATTTT

J gene: TRBJ2-7
clone size: .
D gene: .
CDR3 length: 13
V gene: TRBV14
CDR3 protein: CASSQQRGGEQYF
CDR3 DNA: TGTGCCAGCAGCCAACAGAGGGGAGGAGAGCAGTACTTC

J gene: TRBJ2-5
clone size: once
D gene: TRBD2
CDR3 length: 16
V gene: TRBV20-1
CDR3 protein: CSASRGGAWEKETQYF
CDR3 DNA: TGCAGTGCTAGTCGCGGGGGGGCCTGGGAGAAAGAGACCCAGTACTTC

J gene: TRBJ2-5
clone size: .
D gene: .
CDR3 length: 14
V gene: TRBV10-3
CDR3 protein: CAISELGGEETQYF
CDR3 DNA: TGTGCCATCAGTGAGTTAGGGGGGGAAGAGACCCAGTACTTC

J gene: TRBJ1-2
clone size: .
D gene: .
CDR3 length: 10
V gene: TRBV25-1
CDR3 protein: CATYFDGYTF
CDR3 DNA: TGTGCCACTTACTTTGATGGCTACACCTTC

J gene: TRBJ2-5
clone size: .
D gene: TRBD2
CDR3 length: 16
V gene: TRBV6-1
CDR3 protein: CASSVSSMHWGGTQYF
CDR3 DNA: TGTGCCAGCAGTGTCTCCTCCATGCACTGGGGGGGGACCCAGTACTTC

J gene: TRBJ2-7
clone size: .
D gene: TRBD2
CDR3 length: 16
V gene: TRBV28
CDR3 protein: CASRLRLAGPLREQYF
CDR3 DNA: TGTGCCAGCAGACTGAGACTAGCGGGGCCCCTACGGGAGCAGTACTTC

J gene: TRBJ2-7
clone size: .
D gene: TRBD1
CDR3 length: 19
V gene: TRBV13
CDR3 protein: CASSLEGRTGVGGGYEQYF
CDR3 DNA: TGTGCCAGCAGCTTAGAAGGGAGGACAGGGGTAGGAGGGGGCTACGAGCAGTACTTC

J gene: TRBJ2-6
clone size: .
D gene: .
CDR3 length: 14
V gene: TRBV2
CDR3 protein: CASSEPTGANVLTF
CDR3 DNA: TGTGCCAGCAGTGAACCTACTGGGGCCAACGTCCTGACTTTC

J gene: TRBJ2-7
clone size: .
D gene: TRBD2
CDR3 length: 15
V gene: TRBV7-2
CDR3 protein: CASSLVVAGGYEQYF
CDR3 DNA: TGTGCCAGCAGCTTAGTGGTAGCGGGGGGCTACGAGCAGTACTTC

J gene: TRBJ2-7
clone size: .
D gene: TRBD2
CDR3 length: 18
V gene: TRBV4-2
CDR3 protein: CASSRTEGTSGGAYEQYF
CDR3 DNA: TGTGCCAGCAGCCGCACTGAAGGGACTAGCGGGGGGGCCTACGAGCAGTACTTC

J gene: TRBJ2-3
clone size: .
D gene: TRBD2
CDR3 length: 14
V gene: TRBV9
CDR3 protein: CASSETSGGDTQYF
CDR3 DNA: TGTGCCAGCAGCGAGACTAGCGGGGGTGATACGCAGTATTTT

J gene: TRBJ2-3
clone size: .
D gene: .
CDR3 length: 15
V gene: TRBV9
CDR3 protein: CASSATETSTDTQYF
CDR3 DNA: TGTGCCAGCAGCGCGACAGAGACTAGCACAGATACGCAGTATTTT

J gene: TRBJ2-7
clone size: .
D gene: .
CDR3 length: 15
V gene: TRBV9
CDR3 protein: CASSVGSGHTYEQYF
CDR3 DNA: TGTGCCAGCAGCGTTGGTAGCGGACATACCTACGAGCAGTACTTC

J gene: TRBJ2-7
clone size: few
D gene: TRBD1
CDR3 length: 13
V gene: TRBV7-9
CDR3 protein: CASSVRQGTEQYF
CDR3 DNA: TGTGCCAGCAGCGTCCGACAGGGAACCGAGCAGTACTTC

J gene: TRBJ1-3
clone size: .
D gene: TRBD1
CDR3 length: 16
V gene: TRBV3-1/TRBV3-2
CDR3 protein: CASSQGDRWSGNTIYF
CDR3 DNA: TGTGCCAGCAGCCAAGGGGACAGGTGGTCTGGAAACACCATATATTTT

J gene: TRBJ1-6
clone size: .
D gene: .
CDR3 length: 14
V gene: TRBV5-4
CDR3 protein: CASSLGGPNSPLHF
CDR3 DNA: TGTGCCAGCAGCTTGGGAGGGCCCAATTCACCCCTCCACTTT

J gene: TRBJ1-1
clone size: .
D gene: .
CDR3 length: 16
V gene: TRBV4-1
CDR3 protein: CASSQPKGATRAEAFF
CDR3 DNA: TGCGCCAGCAGCCAACCAAAAGGGGCGACTCGGGCTGAAGCTTTCTTT

J gene: TRBJ1-2
clone size: .
D gene: .
CDR3 length: 13
V gene: TRBV5-4
CDR3 protein: CAVLGGPNYGYTF
CDR3 DNA: TGTGCCGTACTGGGGGGTCCCAACTATGGCTACACCTTC

J gene: TRBJ1-2
clone size: .
D gene: .
CDR3 length: 13
V gene: TRBV30
CDR3 protein: CAWRMMPVPHLTF
CDR3 DNA: TGTGCCTGGAGGATGATGCCGGTCCCTCATCTCACCTTC

J gene: TRBJ2-5
clone size: .
D gene: TRBD1
CDR3 length: 15
V gene: TRBV27
CDR3 protein: CASRTGQGAQETQYF
CDR3 DNA: TGTGCCAGCAGGACGGGACAGGGGGCGCAGGAGACCCAGTACTTC

J gene: TRBJ1-4
clone size: .
D gene: .
CDR3 length: 12
V gene: TRBV2
CDR3 protein: CASSPQGEKLFF
CDR3 DNA: TGTGCCAGCAGCCCCCAGGGGGAAAAACTGTTTTTT

J gene: TRBJ2-5
clone size: .
D gene: .
CDR3 length: 15
V gene: TRBV7-6
CDR3 protein: CASSTAGAFQETQYF
CDR3 DNA: TGTGCCAGCAGCACCGCGGGGGCCTTCCAAGAGACCCAGTACTTC

J gene: TRBJ2-3
clone size: few
D gene: TRBD2
CDR3 length: 18
V gene: TRBV9
CDR3 protein: CASSVALAGGFSTDTQYF
CDR3 DNA: TGTGCCAGCAGCGTAGCTCTAGCGGGGGGGTTTAGCACAGATACGCAGTATTTT

J gene: TRBJ1-2
clone size: .
D gene: .
CDR3 length: 17
V gene: TRBV7-9
CDR3 protein: CASSLGRALRANYGYTF
CDR3 DNA: TGTGCCAGCAGCTTAGGCCGGGCGCTCAGGGCCAACTATGGCTACACCTTC

J gene: TRBJ1-2
clone size: .
D gene: .
CDR3 length: 14
V gene: TRBV5-1
CDR3 protein: CASSLAVQGYGYTF
CDR3 DNA: TGCGCCAGCAGCTTGGCCGTACAGGGATATGGCTACACCTTC

J gene: TRBJ2-6
clone size: .
D gene: TRBD1
CDR3 length: 17
V gene: TRBV5-4
CDR3 protein: CASSLFEGALGANVLTF
CDR3 DNA: TGTGCCAGCAGCTTGTTCGAGGGGGCGCTTGGGGCCAACGTCCTGACTTTC

J gene: TRBJ2-1
clone size: many
D gene: .
CDR3 length: 14
V gene: TRBV24-1
CDR3 protein: CATSDLKTGPRGFF
CDR3 DNA: TGTGCCACCAGTGATTTAAAGACAGGACCGCGAGGCTTCTTC